This TCR beta chain was recovered during a study of molecular identifiers for immune sequencing clone quantification. Study-level background: In replicates, RNA from roughly 21,000 or 96,000 naive CD8 cells was split five ways, four sequenced. Study-wide points: Barcodes shared by identical TCR molecules could lead to underestimated sizes of highly expanded clones.

MiXCR, run by TCRdb on the PCR reads, gives a single entry per CDR3 protein. The sample contains around 89,000 distinct CDR3 sequences, 15% to 20% of which appear only once. This clonotype was counted ten times or more. Antigen specificity is unknown. Trimming took 7 bases from V and 0 from J, leaving 9 bases between them. The CDR3 contains 13 residues. Germline assignment: CDR1 DFQATT and CDR2 SNEGSKA (reference sequence). The sample consisted of naive CD8+ T cells from blood, with Jurkat cell RNA spiked in. Subset specified: FACS-sorted CD8+CD4-CCR7+CD45RA+ naive T cells. The chain joins TRBV20-1 to TRBJ2-2; D is unresolved. The TCR comes from a human donor in good health. Some libraries in this study had Jurkat cell RNA spiked in. CDR3 region: CSGLNANTGELFF. The CDR3 DNA reads as TGCAGTGGACTCAACGCGAACACCGGGGAGCTGTTTTTT.